This TCR beta chain was captured in a study of cytomegalovirus exposure and HLA in healthy donors. General study findings and limits: A few CMV-associated chains were confirmed in vitro to be specific for CMV antigens.

To note about this clone: Its matching antigen is unknown.

Germline CDR1 and CDR2: SGHTS and YDEGEE. The V and J ends lost 1 base and 3 bases respectively, with 11 bases between them. The CDR3 covers 14 residues. PCR was performed using 60 Vbeta and 13 Jbeta primers. Method: immunoSEQ multiplex PCR; TCRdb's copy keeps in-frame clones and lacks some. The table lists roughly 200,000 clones, 65% to 80% of them singletons, with around 4.8% in the top ten. The sequence was collected from a woman in her twenties or thirties in good health and CMV-seropositive. The chain has TRBV5-8 and TRBJ2-7; possible D gene TRBD1, 6 bases. The sample consisted of PBMCs. The CDR3 is CASSLRYRVYEQYF. CDR3 bases: TGTGCCAGCAGCTTGCGATACAGGGTCTACGAGCAGTACTTC.